The clone carrying this T cell receptor (beta chain) was seen repeatedly, ten times or more. Its matching antigen is unknown. The data belong to a study of CD8+CD57+ T cells in acquired aplastic anemia. Study-wide context: DNA per sorted CD4+ or CD8+ sample ranged roughly 0.19 to 27.4 ug, averaging approximately 3.1 ug. Study observations and caveats: Comparison of patients with controls identified around 31 shared CD8+ CDR3 sequences.

CDR3 and TCR beta VDJ profiling relied on genomic DNA as the template. TCRdb analysed the reads with MiXCR anew, one entry per CDR3 protein. This sample has 74,000 or so distinct CDR3 sequences, with roughly half found just once. The TCR was taken from a human donor in good health, serving as a control. Material for sequencing was sorted CD4+, CD8+, or CD8+CD57+ T cells (not recorded which) from PBMCs.

CDR3 region: CASSYWDRMNTEAFF. In nucleotides, the CDR3 is TGTGCCAGCAGCTACTGGGACAGGATGAACACTGAAGCTTTCTTT. This chain connects TRBV7-2 to TRBJ1-1; 8 bases agree with TRBD1. Per germline, CDR1 SGHTA and CDR2 FQGNSA. The CDR3 has 15 residues. Trimming took 4 bases from V and 0 from J; bases not matched to a gene: 4.